This entry features one TCR beta chain sequence. Genomic DNA was employed as the template in profiling TCR beta VDJ and CDR3. Each CDR3 protein is one row after TCRdb ran MiXCR on the reads. The sample carries around 400,000 distinct CDR3 sequences, about two thirds recorded once. The data are from a study of CD8+CD57+ T cells in acquired aplastic anemia. Whole-study context: CD4+ and CD8+ cells, once sorted, gave DNA averaging about 3 ug.

Germline CDR1 reads SGDLS; CDR2 reads YYNGEE. Germline trimming cut 7 bases from V and 1 base from J; bases unmatched to any gene: 16. The CDR3 contains 17 residues. Sequencing was done on a sample of sorted CD4+, CD8+, or CD8+CD57+ T cells (not recorded which) from PBMCs. This receptor was obtained from a human donor in good health, serving as a control. The genes are TRBV9 and TRBJ1-1; 7 bases are a match to TRBD1. The CDR3 spells CASSPPTRGRPNTEAFF. The CDR3 nucleotides are TGTGCCAGCTCACCACCGACGAGGGGGCGGCCGAACACTGAAGCTTTCTTT.